Ten or more counts support the clone carrying this TCR beta chain. Its antigen is not identified. Synthesis of cDNA was accomplished via 5'RACE employing 10-nucleotide random UMIs. From 15-18 subjects, every sequencing run obtained over 190 million TCR-beta sequences. In TCRdb, the 5' RACE reads were re-called with MiXCR into one record per CDR3 protein. This repertoire shows approximately 23,000 distinct CDR3 sequences, 10% found once; its top ten account for about 22%. Trimming cost V 4 bases and J 6 bases; bases outside gene matches: 11. This CDR3 is 17 amino acids long. Per the germline V gene, CDR1 is SGHRS and CDR2 is YFSETQ. The sample originates from a study of neurological immune-mediated disorders. General study findings and limits: None of the CDR3 amino acid sequences found in expanded clones was shared across subjects. This suggests that the TCR-beta repertoires were private in all groups.

The sample taken for sequencing was PBMCs. The sequence was obtained from an older woman with HTLV-1-associated myelopathy (HAM/TSP). The chain carries TRBV5-1 and TRBJ2-1; 12 nucleotides line up with TRBD2. The CDR3 bases are TGCGCCAGCAGCCCTGGGAGGCTAGCGGGGGGGCTCAATGAGCAGTTCTTC. Amino acids: CASSPGRLAGGLNEQFF.